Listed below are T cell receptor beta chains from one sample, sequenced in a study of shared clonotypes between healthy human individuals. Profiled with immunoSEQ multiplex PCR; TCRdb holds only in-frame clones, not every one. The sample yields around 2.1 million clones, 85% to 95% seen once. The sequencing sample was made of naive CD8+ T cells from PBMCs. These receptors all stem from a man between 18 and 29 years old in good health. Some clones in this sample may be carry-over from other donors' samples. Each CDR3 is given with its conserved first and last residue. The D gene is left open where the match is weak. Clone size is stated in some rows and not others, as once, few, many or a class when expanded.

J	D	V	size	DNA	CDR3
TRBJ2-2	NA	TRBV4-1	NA	TGCGCCAGCAGCCAAGATCGGGGGACACCGAACACCGGGGAGCTGTTTTTT	CASSQDRGTPNTGELFF
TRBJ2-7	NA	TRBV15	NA	TGTGCCACCAGCAGAGATCGAGACTGGTCCTACGAGCAGTACTTC	CATSRDRDWSYEQYF
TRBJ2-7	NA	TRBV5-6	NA	TGTGCCAGCAGGTCTAGGGAGGGGGTGATCTACGAGCAGTACTTC	CASRSREGVIYEQYF
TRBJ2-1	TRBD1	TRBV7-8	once	TGTGCCAGCAGCTCAGGGGGCAGGACCTACAATGAGCAGTTCTTC	CASSSGGRTYNEQFF
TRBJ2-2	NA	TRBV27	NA	TGTGCCAGCAGTTCCATTAGGAACACCGGGGAGCTGTTTTTT	CASSSIRNTGELFF
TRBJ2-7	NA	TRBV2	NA	TGTGCCAGCAGTGACGGTGACGTCGCCTACGAGCAGTACTTC	CASSDGDVAYEQYF
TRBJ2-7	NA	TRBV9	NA	TGTGCCAGCAGCGTAGCTGGGGCTAGTGAGCAGTACTTC	CASSVAGASEQYF
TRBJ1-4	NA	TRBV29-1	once	TGCAGCGTTGAAGGGTCTGGGGGGCTCGGTGAAAAACTGTTTTTT	CSVEGSGGLGEKLFF
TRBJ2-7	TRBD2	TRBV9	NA	TGTGCCAGCAGCCCCGGGACTAGCGGGAGTCCCCAGTACTTC	CASSPGTSGSPQYF
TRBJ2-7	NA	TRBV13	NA	TGTGCCAGCAGCTTAGGCCCAGGGTCCCCTCGGGAGCAGTACTTC	CASSLGPGSPREQYF
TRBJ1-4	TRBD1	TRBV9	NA	TGTGCCAGCAGCTTGGCAGGGGGTCGTAATGAAAAACTGTTTTTT	CASSLAGGRNEKLFF
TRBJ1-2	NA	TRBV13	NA	TGTGCCAGCAGCTTAGCCCCGGGGGGAGGCTACACCTTC	CASSLAPGGGYTF
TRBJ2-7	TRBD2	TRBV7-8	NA	TGTGCCAGCAGCACCCCGACTAGCGGGAAAAGATACGAGCAGTACTTC	CASSTPTSGKRYEQYF
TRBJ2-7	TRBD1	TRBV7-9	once	TGTGCCAGCAGCCCCCCACACAGGGGCGAGACCTACGAGCAGTACTTC	CASSPPHRGETYEQYF
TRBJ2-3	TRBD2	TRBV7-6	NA	TGTGCCAGCAGCGCTACTAGCGGGAGTAGGACAGATACGCAGTATTTT	CASSATSGSRTDTQYF
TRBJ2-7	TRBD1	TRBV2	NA	TGTGCCAGCAAGAAGGAGGGGGGACAGGGGGCGTACGAGCAGTACTTC	CASKKEGGQGAYEQYF
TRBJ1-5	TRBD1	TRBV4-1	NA	TGCGCCAGCAGCCAAGGGGGGACAGGGGGTCAGCCCCAGCATTTT	CASSQGGTGGQPQHF
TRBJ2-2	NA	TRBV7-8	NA	TGTGCCCTGAGGGACCCCGGGGAGCTGTTTTTT	CALRDPGELFF
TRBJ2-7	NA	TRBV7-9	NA	TGTGCCAGCAGCTTACTTGGACGGACCTACGAGCAGTACTTC	CASSLLGRTYEQYF
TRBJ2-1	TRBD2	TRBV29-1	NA	TGCAGCGTTGTTGGGGGGAGGGCTGGCGATGAGCAGTTCTTC	CSVVGGRAGDEQFF
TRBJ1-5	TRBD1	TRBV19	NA	TGTGCCAGCCGGAGCCGCTTCGGGACAGATACACAGCCCCAGCATTTT	CASRSRFGTDTQPQHF
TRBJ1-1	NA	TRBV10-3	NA	TGTGCCATCAGAACAGGTTCGAGGAGTGCTTTCTTT	CAIRTGSRSAFF
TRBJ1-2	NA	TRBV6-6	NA	TGTGCCAGCAGTTGGGGGGAGACTAACTATGGCTACACCTTC	CASSWGETNYGYTF
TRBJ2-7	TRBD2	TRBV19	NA	TGTGCCAGTAGTACACTAGCGGACCCAAGCCCCTACGAGCAGTACTTC	CASSTLADPSPYEQYF
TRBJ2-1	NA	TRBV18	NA	TGTGCCAGCTCACCACCGGGGTCCCGCTACAATGAGCAGTTCTTC	CASSPPGSRYNEQFF
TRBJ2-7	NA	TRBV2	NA	TGTGCCAGCAGTGCCCCCAGATCCTACGAGCAGTACTTC	CASSAPRSYEQYF
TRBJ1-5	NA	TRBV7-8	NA	TGTGCCAGCAGCCTAGGGTGGGCGGAAAATCAGCCCCAGCATTTT	CASSLGWAENQPQHF
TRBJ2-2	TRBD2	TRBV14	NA	TGTGCCAGCAGCCAAGATCTGCCCGCAGCGGGAGGAACCGGGGAGCTGTTTTTT	CASSQDLPAAGGTGELFF
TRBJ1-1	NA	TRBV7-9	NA	TGTGCCAGCAGCCCGGCGGGGTCCACTGAAGCTTTCTTT	CASSPAGSTEAFF
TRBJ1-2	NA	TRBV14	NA	TGTGCCAGCAGCCGGCGGGGACTCTATGGCTACACCTTC	CASSRRGLYGYTF
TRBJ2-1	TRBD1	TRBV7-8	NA	TGTGCCAGCAGGCCTCCTGGGACAGATTATTACAATGAGCAGTTCTTC	CASRPPGTDYYNEQFF
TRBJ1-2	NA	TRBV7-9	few	TGTGCCAGCAGCTCCACGAAGGGCAACTATGGCTACACCTTC	CASSSTKGNYGYTF
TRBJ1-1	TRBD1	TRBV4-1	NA	TGCGCCAGCAGCCAAGACAGGGGGACCGAAGCTTTCTTT	CASSQDRGTEAFF
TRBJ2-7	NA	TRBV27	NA	TGTGCCAGCAGTTTGGCCCTAGCGCTGTCCTCCTACGAGCAGTACTTC	CASSLALALSSYEQYF
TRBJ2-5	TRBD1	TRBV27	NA	TGTGCCAGCAGTTTAAGGGACAGAATCCAAGAGACCCAGTACTTC	CASSLRDRIQETQYF
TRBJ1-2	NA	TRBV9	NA	TGTGCCAGCAGCGTAGCGGGGGACCAAAACTATGGCTACACCTTC	CASSVAGDQNYGYTF
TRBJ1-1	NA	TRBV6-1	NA	TGTGCCAGCGACCCCCCCACAGAGAACACTGAAGCTTTCTTT	CASDPPTENTEAFF
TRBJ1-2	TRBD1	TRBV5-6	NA	TGTGCCAGCAGCTCTACTTACAGGGGGCTTGGCTACACCTTC	CASSSTYRGLGYTF
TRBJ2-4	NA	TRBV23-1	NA	TGCGCCAGCAGGGGCGAGTCAGAGAAAAACATTCAGTACTTC	CASRGESEKNIQYF
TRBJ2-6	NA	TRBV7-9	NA	TGTGCCAGCAGCTCACCACTGCAGCCTGGCGTCCTGACTTTC	CASSSPLQPGVLTF
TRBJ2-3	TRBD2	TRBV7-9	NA	TGTGCCAGCTATACGGCTTCCGGGACTAGCGGATACACAGATACGCAGTATTTT	CASYTASGTSGYTDTQYF
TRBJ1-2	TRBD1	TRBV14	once	TGTGCCAGCAGCCCCAGACAGGGCCCGGTGGGGGATGGCTACACCTTC	CASSPRQGPVGDGYTF
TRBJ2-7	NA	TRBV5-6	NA	TGTGCCAGCAGCTTCGCGCTGAAGGGCTACGAGCAGTACTTC	CASSFALKGYEQYF
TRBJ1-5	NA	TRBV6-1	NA	TGTGCCAGCAGGGGGGCGCCCCCAACGGGCCAGCATTTT	CASRGAPPTGQHF
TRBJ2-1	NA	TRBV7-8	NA	TGTGCCAGCAGCCCCCATCGAGGCCGGGGAAGTAATGAGCAGTTCTTC	CASSPHRGRGSNEQFF
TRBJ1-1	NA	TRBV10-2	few	TGCGCCAGTCAGGGGACTGAAGCTTTCTTT	CASQGTEAFF
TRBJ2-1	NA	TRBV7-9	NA	TGTGCCAGCAGCCCTCTAGCAAACTCAAATGAGCAGTTCTTC	CASSPLANSNEQFF
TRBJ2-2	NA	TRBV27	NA	TGTGCCAGCAGTTTATCTACGGCCATATTGTACACCGGGGAGCTGTTTTTT	CASSLSTAILYTGELFF
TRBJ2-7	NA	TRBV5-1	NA	TGCGCCAGCAGCCGTGAGGGGGGGTCCGAGCAGTACTTC	CASSREGGSEQYF
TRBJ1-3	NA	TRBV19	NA	TGTGCCAGTACAGGGACTGTTTACTCTGGAAACACCATATATTTT	CASTGTVYSGNTIYF
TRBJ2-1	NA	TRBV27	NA	TGTGCCAGCAGTTTGTATAACGGGGGCAATGAGCAGTTCTTC	CASSLYNGGNEQFF
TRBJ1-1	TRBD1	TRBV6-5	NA	TGTGCCAGCAGACAGGGGAGGTTGGGCACTGAAGCTTTCTTT	CASRQGRLGTEAFF
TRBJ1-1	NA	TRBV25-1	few	TGTGCCAGCAGCCTTATGGGCACTGAAGCTTTCTTT	CASSLMGTEAFF
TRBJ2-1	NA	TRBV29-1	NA	TGCAGCGTTGAAGGACCGAACTACAATGAGCAGTTCTTC	CSVEGPNYNEQFF
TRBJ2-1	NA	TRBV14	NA	TGTGCCAGCAGCCGCCACTCGGGAGAGGGGTACAATGAGCAGTTCTTC	CASSRHSGEGYNEQFF